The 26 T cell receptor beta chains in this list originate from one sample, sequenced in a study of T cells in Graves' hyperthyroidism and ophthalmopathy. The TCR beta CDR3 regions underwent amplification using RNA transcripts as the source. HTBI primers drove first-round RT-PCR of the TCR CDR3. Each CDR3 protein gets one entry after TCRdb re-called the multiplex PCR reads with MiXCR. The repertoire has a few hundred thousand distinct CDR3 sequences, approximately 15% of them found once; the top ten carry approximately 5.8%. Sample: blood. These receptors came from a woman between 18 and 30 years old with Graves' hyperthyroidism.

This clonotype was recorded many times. The CDR3 loop reads CASSHKTSGRAQETQYF. In nucleotides, the CDR3 is TGTGCCAGCAGCCACAAGACTAGCGGGAGAGCCCAAGAGACCCAGTACTTC. The chain is built from TRBV7-2 and TRBJ2-5; 12 bases map to TRBD2. The CDR3 covers 17 residues. V shed 5 bases and J 1 base; nucleotides not matched to a gene: 8. CDR1 is SGHTA and CDR2 is FQGNSA in the germline V gene.

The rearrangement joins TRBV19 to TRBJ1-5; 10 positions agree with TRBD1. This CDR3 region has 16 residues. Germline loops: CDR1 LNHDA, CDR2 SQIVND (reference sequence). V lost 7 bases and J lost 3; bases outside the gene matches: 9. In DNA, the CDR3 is TGTGCCAGTACCCTAACCGGGACAGGGGCCAATCAGCCCCAGCATTTT. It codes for CASTLTGTGANQPQHF.

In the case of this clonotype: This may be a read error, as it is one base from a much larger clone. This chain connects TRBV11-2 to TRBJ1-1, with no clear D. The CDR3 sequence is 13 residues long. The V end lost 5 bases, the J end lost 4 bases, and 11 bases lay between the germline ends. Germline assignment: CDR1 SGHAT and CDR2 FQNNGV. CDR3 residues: CASSVIVSTEAFF. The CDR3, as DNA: TGTGCCAGCAGCGTAATCGTGAGCACTGAAGCTTTCTTT.

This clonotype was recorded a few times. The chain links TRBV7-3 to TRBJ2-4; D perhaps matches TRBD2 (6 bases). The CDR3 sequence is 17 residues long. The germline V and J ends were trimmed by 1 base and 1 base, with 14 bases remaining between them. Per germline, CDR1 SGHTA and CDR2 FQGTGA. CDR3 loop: CASSLIFRESAKNIQYF. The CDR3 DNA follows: TGTGCCAGCAGCTTAATATTTCGGGAGTCGGCCAAAAACATTCAGTACTTC. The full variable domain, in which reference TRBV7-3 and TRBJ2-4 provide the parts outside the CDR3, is GAGVSQTPSNKVTEKGKYVELRCDPISGHTALYWYRQSLGQGPEFLIYFQGTGAADDSGLPNDRFFAVRPEGSVSTLKIQRTERGDSAVYLCASSLIFRESAKNIQYFGAGTRLSVL.

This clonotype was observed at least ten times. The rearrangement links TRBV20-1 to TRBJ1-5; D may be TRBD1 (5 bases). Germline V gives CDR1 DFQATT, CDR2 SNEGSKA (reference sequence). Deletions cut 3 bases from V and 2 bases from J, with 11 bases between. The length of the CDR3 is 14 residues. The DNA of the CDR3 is TGCAGTGCTAGGCGGGGCTTAGGCAATCAGCCCCAGCATTTT. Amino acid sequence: CSARRGLGNQPQHF.

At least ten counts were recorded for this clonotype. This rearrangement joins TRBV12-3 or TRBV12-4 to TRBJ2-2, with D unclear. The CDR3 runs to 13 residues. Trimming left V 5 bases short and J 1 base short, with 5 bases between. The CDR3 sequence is CASSVLNTGELFF. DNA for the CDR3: TGTGCCAGCAGTGTGCTGAACACCGGGGAGCTGTTTTTT.

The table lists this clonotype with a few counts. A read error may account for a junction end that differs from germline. Here the CDR3 reads CSADRTGGRRLEPFF. In DNA form, the CDR3 reads TGCAGTGCTGATCGGACTGGCGGGAGGAGGTTGGAGCCGTTCTTC. The gene calls are TRBV20-1 and TRBJ2-1, with TRBD2 matching 8 bases. The CDR3 spans 15 residues. Germline CDR1 reads DFQATT; CDR2 reads SNEGSKA (reference sequence).

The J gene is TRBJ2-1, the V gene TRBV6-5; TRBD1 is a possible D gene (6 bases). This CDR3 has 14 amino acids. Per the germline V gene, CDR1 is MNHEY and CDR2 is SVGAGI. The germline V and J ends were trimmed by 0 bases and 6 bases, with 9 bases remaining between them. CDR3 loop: CASSYSNRVNEQFF. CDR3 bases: TGTGCCAGCAGTTACTCGAACAGGGTCAATGAGCAGTTCTTC.

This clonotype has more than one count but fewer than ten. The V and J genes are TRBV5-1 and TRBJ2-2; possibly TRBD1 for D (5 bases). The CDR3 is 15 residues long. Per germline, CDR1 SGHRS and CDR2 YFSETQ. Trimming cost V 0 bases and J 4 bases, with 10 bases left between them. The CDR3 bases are TGCGCCAGCAGCTTGGTCCAGGGAACCACCGGGGAGCTGTTTTTT. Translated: CASSLVQGTTGELFF. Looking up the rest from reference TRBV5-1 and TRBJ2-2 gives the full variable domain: KAGVTQTPRYLIKTRGQQVTLSCSPISGHRSVSWYQQTPGQGLQFLFEYFSETQRNKGNFPGRFSGRQFSNSRSEMNVSTLELGDSALYLCASSLVQGTTGELFFGEGSRLTVL.

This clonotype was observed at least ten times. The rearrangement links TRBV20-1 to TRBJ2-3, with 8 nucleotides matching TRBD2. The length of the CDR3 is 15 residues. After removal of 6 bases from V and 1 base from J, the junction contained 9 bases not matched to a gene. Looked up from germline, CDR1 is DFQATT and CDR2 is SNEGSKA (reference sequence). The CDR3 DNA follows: TGCAGTGCCCAAAGGCCGACTAGCGGCACAGATACGCAGTATTTT. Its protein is CSAQRPTSGTDTQYF.

The chain's CDR3 is CASIAVPHEQFF. CDR3 DNA sequence: TGTGCCAGCATTGCCGTCCCCCATGAGCAGTTCTTC. The rearrangement uses TRBV6-1 and TRBJ2-1; unclear D gene. CDR1 and CDR2 (germline): MNHNS, SASEGT. V was trimmed by 7 bases and J by 8 bases, leaving 12 bases between them. The CDR3 loop spans 12 amino acids.

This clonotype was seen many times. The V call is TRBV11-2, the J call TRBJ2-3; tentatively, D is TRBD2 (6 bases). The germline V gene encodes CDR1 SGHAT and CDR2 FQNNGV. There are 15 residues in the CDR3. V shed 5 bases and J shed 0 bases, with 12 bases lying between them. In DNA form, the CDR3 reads TGTGCCAGCAGCATCCTTAGCGGCAGCACAGATACGCAGTATTTT. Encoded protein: CASSILSGSTDTQYF.

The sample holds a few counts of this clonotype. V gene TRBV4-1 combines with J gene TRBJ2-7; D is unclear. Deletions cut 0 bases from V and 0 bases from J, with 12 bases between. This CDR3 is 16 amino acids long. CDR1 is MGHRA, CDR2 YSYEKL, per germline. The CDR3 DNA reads TGCGCCAGCAGCCAAGATAAGTTACCTACCTCCTACGAGCAGTACTTC. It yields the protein CASSQDKLPTSYEQYF.

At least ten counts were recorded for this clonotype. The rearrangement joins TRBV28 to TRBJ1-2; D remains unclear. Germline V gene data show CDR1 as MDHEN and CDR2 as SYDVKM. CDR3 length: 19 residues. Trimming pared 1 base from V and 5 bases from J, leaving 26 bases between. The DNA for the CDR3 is TGTGCCAGCAGTTTATTCCCGTTCCGGACGGACCTCCAACTATATGGCTACACCTTC. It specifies CASSLFPFRTDLQLYGYTF.

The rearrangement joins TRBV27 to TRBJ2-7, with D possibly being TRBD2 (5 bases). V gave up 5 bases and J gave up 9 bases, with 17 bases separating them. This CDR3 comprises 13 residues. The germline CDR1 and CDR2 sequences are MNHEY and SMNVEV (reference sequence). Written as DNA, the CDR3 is TGTGCCAGCAGTGAGAGGGCAGGCTTGGGGCAGTACTTC. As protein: CASSERAGLGQYF.

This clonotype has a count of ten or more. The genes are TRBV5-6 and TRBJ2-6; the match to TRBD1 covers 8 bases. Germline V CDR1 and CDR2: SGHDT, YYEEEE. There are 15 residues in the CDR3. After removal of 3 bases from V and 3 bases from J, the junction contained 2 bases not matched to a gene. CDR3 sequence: CASSSRGHGANVLTF. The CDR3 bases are TGTGCCAGCAGCTCCAGGGGGCATGGGGCCAACGTCCTGACTTTC. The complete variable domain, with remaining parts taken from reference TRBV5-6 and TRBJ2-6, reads DAGVTQSPTHLIKTRGQQVTLRCSPKSGHDTVSWYQQALGQGPQFIFQYYEEEERQRGNFPDRFSGHQFPNYSSELNVNALLLGDSALYLCASSSRGHGANVLTFGAGSRLTVL.

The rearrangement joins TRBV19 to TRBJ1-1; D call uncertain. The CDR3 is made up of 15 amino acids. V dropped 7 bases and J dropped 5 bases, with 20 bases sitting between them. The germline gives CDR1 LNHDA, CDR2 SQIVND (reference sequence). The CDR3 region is CASTPQVGSWTEAFF. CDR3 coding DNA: TGTGCCAGTACCCCCCAGGTCGGTTCGTGGACTGAAGCTTTCTTT.

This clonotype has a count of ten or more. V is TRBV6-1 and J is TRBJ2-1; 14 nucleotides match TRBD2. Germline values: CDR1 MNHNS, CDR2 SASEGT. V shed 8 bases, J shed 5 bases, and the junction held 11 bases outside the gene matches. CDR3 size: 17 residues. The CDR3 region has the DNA TGTGCCAGCTGGGGACTAGCGGGAGTTGGGGAACACAATGAGCAGTTCTTC. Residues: CASWGLAGVGEHNEQFF.

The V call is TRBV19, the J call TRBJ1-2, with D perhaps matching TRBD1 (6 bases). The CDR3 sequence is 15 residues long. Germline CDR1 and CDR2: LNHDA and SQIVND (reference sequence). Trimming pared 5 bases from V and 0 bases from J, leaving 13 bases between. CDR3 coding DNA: TGTGCCAGTAGTCCACCGGGACACGCTAACTATGGCTACACCTTC. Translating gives CASSPPGHANYGYTF.

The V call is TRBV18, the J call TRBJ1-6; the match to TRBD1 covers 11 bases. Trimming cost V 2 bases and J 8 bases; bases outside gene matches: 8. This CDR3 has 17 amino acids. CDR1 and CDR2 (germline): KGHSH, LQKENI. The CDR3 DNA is TGTGCCAGCTCACCAGGGAGGACAGGGGGCTCTTATTCACCCCTCCACTTT. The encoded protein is CASSPGRTGGSYSPLHF. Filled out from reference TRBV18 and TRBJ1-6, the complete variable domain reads NAGVMQNPRHLVRRRGQEARLRCSPMKGHSHVYWYRQLPEEGLKFMVYLQKENIIDESGMPKERFSAEFPKEGPSILRIQQVVRGDSAAYFCASSPGRTGGSYSPLHFGNGTRLTVT.

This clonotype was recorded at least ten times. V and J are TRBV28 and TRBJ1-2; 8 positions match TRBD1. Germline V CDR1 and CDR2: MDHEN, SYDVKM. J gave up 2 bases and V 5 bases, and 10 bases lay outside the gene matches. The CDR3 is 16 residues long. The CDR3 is CASSTIGQGGNYGYTF. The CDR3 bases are TGTGCCAGCAGTACCATCGGACAGGGTGGGAACTATGGCTACACCTTC.

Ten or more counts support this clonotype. CDR3 bases: TGTGCCAGCAGTCCGCGGACAGGGGGCTACGAGCAGTACTTC. Translated, it gives CASSPRTGGYEQYF. The chain carries TRBV27 and TRBJ2-7; 10 bases align to TRBD1. Germline V gene lookup returns CDR1 MNHEY and CDR2 SMNVEV (reference sequence). This CDR3 comprises 14 residues. V lost 5 bases and J lost 3; bases outside the gene matches: 4.

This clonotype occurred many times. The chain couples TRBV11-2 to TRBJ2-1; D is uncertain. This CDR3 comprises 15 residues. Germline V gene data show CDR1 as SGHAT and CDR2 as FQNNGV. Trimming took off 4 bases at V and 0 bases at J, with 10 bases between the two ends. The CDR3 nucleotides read TGTGCCAGCAGCTCCTTGCGTGGCTCCTACAATGAGCAGTTCTTC. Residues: CASSSLRGSYNEQFF.

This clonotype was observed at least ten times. CDR3 nucleotide sequence: TGCGCCAGCAGCCCGCGGACTAGCCAAAATAGCTCCTACAATGAGCAGTTCTTC. This gives the protein CASSPRTSQNSSYNEQFF. The rearrangement uses TRBV5-1 and TRBJ2-1; TRBD2 agrees at 8 bases. Trimming cost V 4 bases and J 0 bases; bases outside gene matches: 12. Germline V CDR1 and CDR2: SGHRS, YFSETQ. The CDR3 is 18 amino acids.

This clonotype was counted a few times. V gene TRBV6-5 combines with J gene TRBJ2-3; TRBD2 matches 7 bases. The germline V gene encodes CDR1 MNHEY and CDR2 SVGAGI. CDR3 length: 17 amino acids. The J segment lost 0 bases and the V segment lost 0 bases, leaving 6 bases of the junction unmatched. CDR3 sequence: CASSYSWSSGSTDTQYF. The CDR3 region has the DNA TGTGCCAGCAGTTACTCCTGGAGTAGCGGGAGCACAGATACGCAGTATTTT.

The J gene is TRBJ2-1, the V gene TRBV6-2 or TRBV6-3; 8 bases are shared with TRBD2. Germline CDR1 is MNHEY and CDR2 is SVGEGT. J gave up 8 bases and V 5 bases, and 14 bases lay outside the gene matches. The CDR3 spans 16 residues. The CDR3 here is CASSGPAGEGRDEQFF. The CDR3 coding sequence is TGTGCCAGCAGTGGCCCAGCGGGAGAGGGCCGGGATGAGCAGTTCTTC.